This passage covers 17 T cell receptor beta chains from one sample sequenced in a study of cytomegalovirus exposure and HLA in healthy donors. It was with 60 Vbeta and 13 Jbeta primers that the PCR ran. Repertoires were generated with immunoSEQ multiplex PCR, while TCRdb's copy carries only in-frame clones and drops some. The sample records about 190,000 clones, 85% to 90% being singletons. Material for sequencing was PBMCs. The receptors were sampled from a man under 40 in good health and CMV-seronegative.

The genes are TRBV28 and TRBJ1-2; tentative D call: TRBD1 (6 bases). Looked up from germline, CDR1 is MDHEN and CDR2 is SYDVKM. The CDR3 has 16 amino acids. Trimming left V 7 bases short and J 3 bases short, with 21 bases between. Here the CDR3 DNA reads TGTGCCAGCAATTCACTGAGGGGGAAGGGGCACTATGGCTACACCTTC. It translates to CASNSLRGKGHYGYTF.

The chain has TRBV30 and TRBJ1-5; 8 bases are a match to TRBD1. CDR3 length: 14 residues. The germline V gene encodes CDR1 GTSNPN and CDR2 SVGIG (reference sequence). V trimming: 4 bases; J trimming: 3 bases; junction bases outside the gene matches: 5. The CDR3 protein is CAWTPTGDNQPQHF. The CDR3 DNA reads TGTGCCTGGACGCCGACAGGGGACAATCAGCCCCAGCATTTT.

The genes are TRBV5-1 and TRBJ2-2; D gene uncertain. Deletions cut 2 bases from V and 8 bases from J, with 10 bases between. The CDR3 totals 13 residues. Germline-derived CDR1 and CDR2 are SGHRS and YFSETQ. CDR3: CASSLGRRGELFF. The CDR3 region has the DNA TGCGCCAGCAGCTTAGGAAGGAGAGGGGAGCTGTTTTTT.

The gene calls are TRBV19 and TRBJ1-2; D call uncertain. The germline V gene has CDR1 LNHDA and CDR2 SQIVND (reference sequence). The CDR3 is 12 amino acids. Trimming removed 8 bases from V and 5 bases from J, with 12 bases in between. Here the CDR3 DNA reads TGTGCCAGTGCCCAGGCGGGTTATGGCTACACCTTC. This codes for CASAQAGYGYTF.

This chain joins TRBV7-9 and TRBJ2-1; TRBD1 matches 9 bases. The CDR3 consists of 14 residues. Germline V gene lookup returns CDR1 SEHNR and CDR2 FQNEAQ (reference sequence). The ends lost 3 bases at V and 9 bases at J; junction bases unmatched: 6. CDR3 DNA: TGTGCCAGCAGCTTCACAGGGGGCAGAGGTGAGCAGTTCTTC. It yields the protein CASSFTGGRGEQFF.

This chain uses TRBV13 with TRBJ2-4, with D hard to call. From germline, CDR1 is PRHDT and CDR2 FYEKMQ (reference sequence). This CDR3 contains 13 residues. Trimming cost V 2 bases and J 9 bases, with 11 bases left between them. CDR3 DNA: TGTGCCAGCAGCTTATTAAGGTCAGGCATTCAGTACTTC. Translation gives CASSLLRSGIQYF. The whole variable domain, remainder taken from reference TRBV13 and TRBJ2-4, is AAGVIQSPRHLIKEKRETATLKCYPIPRHDTVYWYQQGPGQDPQFLISFYEKMQSDKGSIPDRFSAQQFSDYHSELNMSSLELGDSALYFCASSLLRSGIQYFGAGTRLSVL.

The DNA of the CDR3 is TGTGCCAGCAGTCAAAGTAGGCAGGGAGGCGGCTACACCTTC. Its protein product is CASSQSRQGGGYTF. The chain uses TRBV28 and TRBJ1-2; possible D gene TRBD1, 5 bases. Looked up from germline, CDR1 is MDHEN and CDR2 is SYDVKM. The CDR3 consists of 14 residues. Trimming shortened V by 5 bases and J by 8 bases, and 18 bases separated the two germline ends.

This clone showed up just once. The rearrangement joins TRBV28 to TRBJ2-5; 8 bases are shared with TRBD1. The end of the DNA fits TRBJ2-7 better, so the J call may be wrong. From germline, CDR1 is MDHEN and CDR2 SYDVKM. This CDR3 is built from 14 residues. The CDR3 sequence: CASSEDRVSYEQYF. The CDR3 DNA reads as TGTGCCAGCAGCGAGGACAGGGTCTCCTACGAGCAGTACTTC.

As for this clone: Other nucleotide sequences in the sample specify the same CDR3. This chain joins TRBV15 and TRBJ2-3; D gene unclear. Between the trimmed V and J ends, which lost 1 base and 1 base, there was a span of 3 bases. The CDR3 consists of 13 residues. The germline gives CDR1 LNHNV, CDR2 YYDKDF (reference sequence). The CDR3 DNA is TGTGCCACCAGCAGAGGAGGCACAGATACGCAGTATTTT. Its protein is CATSRGGTDTQYF.

The V call is TRBV5-1, the J call TRBJ2-5; the match to TRBD1 covers 9 bases. Per the germline V gene, CDR1 is SGHRS and CDR2 is YFSETQ. There are 14 residues in the CDR3. J gave up 3 bases and V 8 bases, and 8 bases lay outside the gene matches. The CDR3: CASTGGWVEETQYF. In nucleotides, the CDR3 is TGCGCCAGTACAGGGGGCTGGGTGGAAGAGACCCAGTACTTC.

The chain links TRBV28 to TRBJ2-3; D perhaps matches TRBD2 (6 bases). The CDR3 is 16 amino acids. The V gene's germline CDR1 is MDHEN and CDR2 SYDVKM. The germline V and J ends were trimmed by 8 bases and 2 bases, with 20 bases remaining between them. The CDR3 sequence: CASRTFGGKYTDTQYF. Here the CDR3 DNA reads TGTGCCAGCCGTACCTTTGGGGGGAAATACACAGATACGCAGTATTTT. The variable domain in full, with the rest retrieved from reference TRBV28 and TRBJ2-3, is DVKVTQSSRYLVKRTGEKVFLECVQDMDHENMFWYRQDPGLGLRLIYFSYDVKMKEKGDIPEGYSVSREKKERFSLILESASTNQTSMYLCASRTFGGKYTDTQYFGPGTRLTVL.

The chain recombines TRBV5-1 with TRBJ1-2; 8 bases match TRBD1. From germline, CDR1 is SGHRS and CDR2 YFSETQ. J gave up 7 bases and V 4 bases, and 12 bases lay outside the gene matches. The CDR3 is 15 residues long. The CDR3 loop reads CASSQEGQAVGGYTF. Here the CDR3 DNA reads TGCGCCAGCAGCCAAGAGGGACAGGCGGTGGGTGGCTACACCTTC.

CDR3 bases: TGTGCCAGCAGCACCCGACGACAGGGATTGGTTGGAAACACCATATATTTT. Its protein is CASSTRRQGLVGNTIYF. The V gene is TRBV7-8, the J gene TRBJ1-3, with 7 bases lining up with TRBD1. The CDR3 has 17 amino acids. Per germline, CDR1 SGHVS and CDR2 FQNEAQ. The J segment lost 3 bases and the V segment lost 5 bases, leaving 13 bases of the junction unmatched.

This chain joins TRBV7-2 and TRBJ2-3; 7 bases are a match to TRBD1. There are 15 residues in the CDR3. Germline V gene data show CDR1 as SGHTA and CDR2 as FQGNSA. V lost 5 bases and J lost 2; bases outside the gene matches: 7. The CDR3 DNA sequence: TGTGCCAGCAGCATCGACAGGGTCCCCACAGATACGCAGTATTTT. It encodes CASSIDRVPTDTQYF.

The chain joins TRBV2 to TRBJ1-2, with 9 bases matching TRBD1. This CDR3 comprises 13 residues. V shed 8 bases, J shed 7 bases, and the junction held 8 bases outside the gene matches. Looked up from germline, CDR1 is SNHLY and CDR2 is FYNNEI. CDR3 region: CASPDRGVGGYTF. CDR3 DNA sequence: TGTGCCAGCCCGGACAGGGGAGTAGGTGGCTACACCTTC. The whole variable domain, remainder taken from reference TRBV2 and TRBJ1-2, is EPEVTQTPSHQVTQMGQEVILRCVPISNHLYFYWYRQILGQKVEFLVSFYNNEISEKSEIFDDQFSVERPDGSNFTLKIRSTKLEDSAMYFCASPDRGVGGYTFGSGTRLTVV.

This clone is a singleton in its sample. This rearrangement joins TRBV6-5 to TRBJ2-7; D gene uncertain. With 5 bases removed from V and 6 bases from J, the gap between germline ends came to 8 bases. Germline V gene data show CDR1 as MNHEY and CDR2 as SVGAGI. CDR3 length equals 11 residues. CDR3 sequence: CASSGQSEQYF. The CDR3 DNA reads TGTGCCAGCAGTGGCCAGTCCGAGCAGTACTTC.

This sequence joins TRBV7-9 and TRBJ2-1, with TRBD2 as a possible D gene (6 bases). The CDR3 is 12 residues long. Germline CDR1 reads SEHNR; CDR2 reads FQNEAQ (reference sequence). V lost 6 bases and J 8 bases, leaving 11 bases between the germline ends. The CDR3: CASRISGDEQFF. DNA of the CDR3: TGTGCCAGCAGGATTTCGGGAGATGAGCAGTTCTTC.